Detailed here is one T cell receptor beta chain. Antigen unknown. Libraries were prepared by immunoSEQ multiplex PCR; TCRdb keeps only in-frame clonotypes and omits some of them. The repertoire holds 120,000 or so clones, with roughly 88% as singletons. These data are taken from a study of T cell responses to AZD1222 COVID-19 vaccine. General study points: Donors, mostly white British, included more females; clonal diversity was possibly underestimated. With two AZD1222 doses given, Spike-specific TCR breadth and depth both rose.

There are 15 residues in the CDR3. Germline V CDR1 and CDR2: KGHSY, FQNENV. Unmatched junction bases numbered 4, after V lost 4 bases and J lost 3 bases. The sample here was peripheral blood, taken on day 0 of AZD1222 vaccination. This TCR came from an adult in good health. This rearrangement joins TRBV16 to TRBJ2-3, with TRBD1 matching 10 bases. CDR3 amino acids: CASSRGQGRTDTQYF. CDR3 nucleotide sequence: TGTGCCAGCAGCCGGGGACAGGGGAGGACAGATACGCAGTATTTT.